These 15 T cell receptor beta chains were sequenced from one sample in a study of read filtering for tumor transcriptome and immune sequencing. This library used approximately 0.4 ug RNA and molecular barcoded adaptors spanning alpha/delta and beta/gamma chains. TCRdb itself ran the reads through MiXCR, one entry per CDR3 protein. Among fewer than 25,000 distinct CDR3 sequences listed, approximately 22% were seen once. The sequencing input was a population of CD138-negative cells sorted from bone marrow. All receptors come from a donor older than 35 with multiple myeloma.

This clonotype has at least ten counts. The chain couples TRBV7-3 to TRBJ2-3, with D perhaps assigned TRBD1 or TRBD2 (6 bases each). CDR3 length equals 15 residues. Trimming stripped 5 bases from V and 2 bases from J, with 14 bases between. Germline assignment: CDR1 SGHTA and CDR2 FQGTGA. For the CDR3, the DNA is TGTGCCAGCAGCCAAGGGGGGTCAACCACAGATACGCAGTATTTT. Its translation is CASSQGGSTTDTQYF.

This clonotype came up many times. The V and J genes are TRBV21-1 and TRBJ2-1; the table's D gene call, TRBD1, was not cross checked with the DNA. TRBV21-1 is an annotated pseudogene. The CDR3 has 15 amino acids. The CDR3 DNA sequence: TGTGCCAGCAGCAAATTCCCGGGGAGGACAAATGAGCAGTTCTTC. Amino acid sequence: CASSKFPGRTNEQFF.

This clonotype has a handful of counts. Being one base from a much bigger clone, this may be a read error. The chain joins TRBV20-1 to TRBJ1-2, with TRBD1 as a possible D gene (6 bases). Germline-derived CDR1 and CDR2 are DFQATT and SNEGSKA (reference sequence). V was cut by 4 bases and J by 6 bases, with 12 bases left in between. The CDR3 consists of 12 residues. CDR3 bases: TGCAGTGCTAAAGACAGGAGTCATGGCTACACCTTC. The encoded protein is CSAKDRSHGYTF.

The table lists this clonotype with many counts. Here the CDR3 reads CASFRGGGLHEQFF. CDR3 in DNA: TGTGCCAGCTTTAGGGGAGGGGGCCTTCATGAGCAGTTCTTC. The chain couples TRBV5-6 to TRBJ2-1; TRBD1 or TRBD2 may be the D gene (7 bases each). CDR3 length: 14 amino acids. Germline CDR1 is SGHDT and CDR2 is YYEEEE. V was clipped by 7 bases and J by 8 bases, with 19 bases between them.

This clonotype showed up just a few times. The rearrangement links TRBV10-3 to TRBJ2-3; D gene uncertain. The CDR3 has 11 amino acids. Germline V gives CDR1 ENHRY, CDR2 SYGVKD. The V end lost 10 bases, the J end lost 4 bases, and 9 bases lay between the germline ends. In DNA form, the CDR3 reads TGTGCCACCCGGGCGTCAGATACGCAGTATTTT. Translated: CATRASDTQYF.

In its sample, this clonotype was seen a few times. The chain links TRBV5-4 to TRBJ2-3; D might be TRBD2 (6 bases). V dropped 4 bases and J dropped 1 base, with 13 bases sitting between them. This CDR3 spans 15 amino acids. Germline lookup yields CDR1 SGHNT and CDR2 YYREEE (reference sequence). CDR3 coding DNA: TGTGCCAGCAGCGAAAGGACTACAGGCACAGATACGCAGTATTTT. Residues: CASSERTTGTDTQYF.

This clonotype was counted at least ten times. The rearrangement links TRBV20-1 to TRBJ1-4; D gene ambiguous. Germline CDR1 and CDR2: DFQATT and SNEGSKA (reference sequence). The ends were cut back, 0 bases at V and 0 bases at J, with 8 bases in the middle. The length of the CDR3 is 15 residues. CDR3 sequence reads: CSARDWTSTNEKLFF. DNA of the CDR3: TGCAGTGCTAGAGATTGGACCTCAACTAATGAAAAACTGTTTTTT.

This clonotype came up a few times. A single base separates this from a much larger clone, so it may be a read error. The chain is built from TRBV27 and TRBJ2-6, with D perhaps TRBD1 (6 bases). CDR3 length: 15 residues. CDR1 is MNHEY, CDR2 SMNVEV, per germline (reference sequence). The CDR3: CASSIQGPGANVLAF. The CDR3 bases are TGTGCCAGCAGTATACAGGGCCCCGGGGCCAACGTCCTGGCTTTC.

The CDR3 loop reads CASSLNVGAETQYF. In DNA, the CDR3 is TGTGCCAGCAGCTTGAACGTGGGGGCGGAGACCCAGTACTTC. V is TRBV5-4 and J is TRBJ2-5; D might be TRBD1 (6 bases). The V gene's germline CDR1 is SGHNT and CDR2 YYREEE (reference sequence). The CDR3 is 14 residues long. Trimming took 1 base from V and 5 from J, leaving 12 bases between them.

The chain employs TRBV6-2 or TRBV6-3 and TRBJ2-4; possibly TRBD1 for D (5 bases). V was trimmed by 3 bases and J by 0 bases, leaving 6 bases between them. This CDR3 has 14 amino acids. Germline CDR1 is MNHEY and CDR2 is SVGEGT. The DNA of the CDR3 is TGTGCCAGCAGTTATCAGGGAGCCAAAAACATTCAGTACTTC. As protein: CASSYQGAKNIQYF.

This clonotype has just a few counts. The gene calls are TRBV5-1 and TRBJ1-2; 8 bases are a match to TRBD1. CDR1 is SGHRS, CDR2 YFSETQ, per germline. CDR3 length: 15 amino acids. After removal of 3 bases from V and 4 bases from J, the junction contained 8 bases not matched to a gene. CDR3 residues: CASSSGQAGSYGYTF. CDR3 bases: TGCGCCAGCAGCTCGGGACAGGCTGGGTCCTATGGCTACACCTTC.

This clonotype came up many times. V gene TRBV2 combines with J gene TRBJ1-4; weak D call: TRBD1 (5 bases). The CDR3 covers 13 residues. Looked up from germline, CDR1 is SNHLY and CDR2 is FYNNEI. Trimming removed 8 bases at V and 7 bases at J, with 14 bases between. The CDR3 is CASLIGTSEKLFF. As DNA, the CDR3 is TGTGCCAGCTTGATCGGGACGAGTGAAAAACTGTTTTTT.

V and J are TRBV18 and TRBJ2-1, with 10 bases aligning to TRBD2. J lost 6 bases, V lost 5 bases, and 13 bases had no gene match. Germline V gene sequence: CDR1 KGHSH, CDR2 LQKENI. The CDR3 is made up of 17 amino acids. In nucleotides, the CDR3 is TGTGCCAGCTCATCTACTAGCGGGAACAGTCCACGCAATGAGCAGTTCTTC. This sequence encodes CASSSTSGNSPRNEQFF.

In its sample, this clonotype was seen many times. V is TRBV20-1 and J is TRBJ2-3; D is perhaps TRBD1 or TRBD2 (5 bases each). Germline CDR1 DFQATT, CDR2 SNEGSKA (reference sequence). V shed 4 bases and J shed 0 bases, with 14 bases lying between them. The CDR3 runs 15 residues. The CDR3: CSAMGDRPSTDTQYF. In DNA form, the CDR3 reads TGCAGTGCTATGGGGGACCGACCAAGCACAGATACGCAGTATTTT.

This clonotype was observed a few times. The rearrangement joins TRBV3-1 to TRBJ2-2; D unresolved. Trimming stripped 1 base from V and 3 bases from J, with 6 bases between. The germline V gene has CDR1 LGHDT and CDR2 YNNKEL (reference sequence). The CDR3 loop spans 14 amino acids. The CDR3 here is CASSQGQYTGELFF. In DNA, the CDR3 is TGTGCCAGCAGCCAAGGCCAGTACACCGGGGAGCTGTTTTTT.